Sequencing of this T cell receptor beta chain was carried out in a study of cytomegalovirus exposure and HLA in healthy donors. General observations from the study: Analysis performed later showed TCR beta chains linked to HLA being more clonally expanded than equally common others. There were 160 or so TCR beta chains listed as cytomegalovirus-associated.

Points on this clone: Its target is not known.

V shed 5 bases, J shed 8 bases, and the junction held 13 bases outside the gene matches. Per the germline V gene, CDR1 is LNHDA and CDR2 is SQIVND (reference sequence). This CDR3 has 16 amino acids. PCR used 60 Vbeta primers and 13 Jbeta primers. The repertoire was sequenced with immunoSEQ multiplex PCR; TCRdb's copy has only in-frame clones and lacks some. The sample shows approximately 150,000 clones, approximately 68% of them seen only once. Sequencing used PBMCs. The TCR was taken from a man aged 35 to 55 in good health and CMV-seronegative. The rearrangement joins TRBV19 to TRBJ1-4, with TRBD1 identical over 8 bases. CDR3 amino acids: CASSPREDRVGEKLFF. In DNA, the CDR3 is TGTGCCAGTAGTCCTCGGGAGGACAGGGTTGGCGAAAAACTGTTTTTT. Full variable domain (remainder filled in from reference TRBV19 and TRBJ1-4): DGGITQSPKYLFRKEGQNVTLSCEQNLNHDAMYWYRQDPGQGLRLIYYSQIVNDFQKGDIAEGYSVSREKKESFPLTVTSAQKNPTAFYLCASSPREDRVGEKLFFGSGTQLSVL.